This TCR beta chain comes out of a study of blood T cells in healthy people across ages. The use of a sample-barcoded 5' primer and a J-beta primer mix characterized a second PCR of roughly 6 to 11 cycles. Using its own MiXCR run on the 5' RACE reads, TCRdb lists one record per CDR3 protein. This sample carries nearly 800,000 distinct CDR3 sequences, 20% to 25% of them seen once, and the ten largest clones take approximately 4%. The CDR3 covers 16 residues. CDR1 MNHEY and CDR2 SVGEGT come from the germline V gene. Between the trimmed V and J ends, which lost 7 bases and 0 bases, there was a span of 16 bases. This clonotype showed up just a few times. The antigen is not known. General study results and limits: In older individuals, TCR beta diversity per million T cells was lower, falling roughly linearly with age.

These data are also associated with another study on T cells of mothers and their children. That investigation notes: Donors comprised a few healthy Caucasian mothers plus their six children. Second-PCR amplification with M1S added sample barcodes and 2-4 random nucleotides.

The sample taken for sequencing was blood. The sequence was obtained from a boy aged 10-17 years in good health. V gene TRBV6-2 or TRBV6-3 combines with J gene TRBJ2-1; D may be TRBD2 (6 bases). The CDR3 loop is CASIKGRGSSYNEQFF. The CDR3 DNA reads TGTGCCAGCATCAAAGGTCGGGGGAGCTCCTACAATGAGCAGTTCTTC.